The 21 T cell receptor beta chains below all came from one sample that was sequenced in a study of T cells in Graves' hyperthyroidism and ophthalmopathy. The investigators amplified TCR beta CDR3 regions from RNA transcripts. A set of HTBI primers served as the primers for a first-round RT-PCR of the TCR CDR3. TCRdb recomputed calls from the multiplex PCR reads with MiXCR, one row per CDR3 protein. The table shows a few hundred thousand distinct CDR3 sequences, with over 15% occurring only once. Sequenced: blood. The receptors come from a woman aged 18 to 35 with Graves' hyperthyroidism.

This clonotype was seen at least ten times. The chain carries TRBV27 and TRBJ1-2; D gene ambiguous. Germline loops: CDR1 MNHEY, CDR2 SMNVEV (reference sequence). The CDR3 contains 13 residues. V was cut by 4 bases and J by 8 bases, with 14 bases left in between. The CDR3 loop is CASSSWEGRGYTF. The CDR3 DNA reads TGTGCCAGCAGTTCCTGGGAGGGTCGGGGCTACACCTTC.

The table lists this clonotype with a count of one. Possible read error: a much larger clone is one base away. The conserved phenylalanine or tryptophan normally closing the CDR3 is absent here, so this likely arose from a read error. The CDR3, as DNA: TGCAGCGTTGCCCGACAGGGGGCTGGGGAGCAGTACTGC. This codes for CSVARQGAGEQYC. The V call is TRBV29-1, the J call TRBJ2-7, with TRBD1 matching over 10 bases. Germline values: CDR1 SQVTM, CDR2 ANQGSEA. Germline trimming cut 4 bases from V and 7 bases from J; bases unmatched to any gene: 7. The CDR3 sequence is 13 residues long.

The chain employs TRBV28 and TRBJ2-5, with 10 bases aligning to TRBD2. The germline gives CDR1 MDHEN, CDR2 SYDVKM. V was clipped by 2 bases and J by 9 bases; unmatched bases: 9. This CDR3 is built from 15 residues. CDR3 sequence reads: CASSLEIAGGLAQYF. The CDR3, as DNA: TGTGCCAGCAGTTTAGAGATAGCGGGGGGACTAGCCCAGTACTTC.

This chain uses TRBV12-3 or TRBV12-4 with TRBJ1-2, with D perhaps matching TRBD1 (5 bases). The CDR3 loop spans 13 amino acids. Deletions cut 5 bases from V and 4 bases from J, with 11 bases between. CDR3 sequence reads: CASSTGRGYGYTF. CDR3 nucleotides: TGTGCCAGCAGTACGGGACGGGGCTATGGCTACACCTTC.

The CDR3 region is CASLLTALVETQYF. CDR3 DNA: TGTGCCAGCTTGTTGACAGCCCTCGTAGAGACCCAGTACTTC. V is TRBV2 and J is TRBJ2-5; the D gene is possibly TRBD1 (5 bases). The CDR3 is made up of 14 amino acids. Trimming cost V 8 bases and J 4 bases, with 17 bases left between them. Germline V gene sequence: CDR1 SNHLY, CDR2 FYNNEI.

J is TRBJ1-3 and V is TRBV4-1, with no clear D. The V gene's germline CDR1 is MGHRA and CDR2 YSYEKL. Trimming stripped 0 bases from V and 0 bases from J, with 6 bases between. CDR3 length equals 15 residues. The CDR3 region has the DNA TGCGCCAGCAGCCAAGAACTATCCTCTGGAAACACCATATATTTT. It encodes CASSQELSSGNTIYF.

This clonotype was found many times. The rearrangement links TRBV6-1 to TRBJ1-1; 10 positions match TRBD1. CDR3 size: 15 residues. Germline CDR1 reads MNHNS; CDR2 reads SASEGT. After removal of 5 bases from V and 0 bases from J, the junction contained 3 bases not matched to a gene. The CDR3 DNA reads as TGTGCCAGCAGTAGGACAGGGGGTGTGAACACTGAAGCTTTCTTT. It is translated as CASSRTGGVNTEAFF.

This clonotype showed up many times. The chain links TRBV24-1 to TRBJ2-2; the D is unclear. Trimming stripped 1 base from V and 3 bases from J, with 11 bases between. The germline V gene encodes CDR1 KGHDR and CDR2 SFDVKD. The CDR3 is made up of 16 amino acids. CDR3 sequence (DNA): TGTGCCACCAGTGATTTAAAGGGTGGAGACACCGGGGAGCTGTTTTTT. Translating gives CATSDLKGGDTGELFF.

This clonotype came up many times. V gene TRBV7-9 combines with J gene TRBJ1-1; D possibly corresponds to TRBD1 (6 bases). Germline lookup yields CDR1 SEHNR and CDR2 FQNEAQ (reference sequence). The CDR3 extends over 15 amino acids. The V gene lost 4 bases and the J gene lost 5 bases, with 17 bases spanning the gap. The CDR3 nucleotides are TGTGCCAGCAGCTGGGTTGCGGCAAGGGGGACTGAAGCTTTCTTT. Protein: CASSWVAARGTEAFF.

This clonotype has just a few counts. Since a much larger clone is just one base distant, this may be a read error. The chain couples TRBV28 to TRBJ1-1; TRBD1 might be the D (5 bases). This CDR3 has 15 amino acids. CDR1 MDHEN and CDR2 SYDVKM come from the germline V gene. CDR3 sequence (DNA): TGTGCCAGCAGTTTGGGAGTCTCGGGAGACAGTGAAGCTTGCTTT. Translated, it gives CASSLGVSGDSEACF.

This clonotype was seen repeatedly, ten times or more. The rearrangement uses TRBV27 and TRBJ2-5; D gene uncertain. The CDR3 contains 18 residues. Trimming left V 4 bases short and J 2 bases short, with 23 bases between. Germline-derived CDR1 and CDR2 are MNHEY and SMNVEV (reference sequence). This CDR3 reads CASSSTGRLRWAQETQYF. The CDR3 DNA sequence: TGTGCCAGCAGTTCGACTGGGCGTCTTCGATGGGCACAAGAGACCCAGTACTTC.

This clonotype occurred many times. The rearrangement links TRBV6-5 to TRBJ1-3, with a weak D call TRBD1 (5 bases). Germline assignment: CDR1 MNHEY and CDR2 SVGAGI. The CDR3 runs to 15 residues. The V end lost 7 bases, the J end lost 0 bases, and 13 bases lay between the germline ends. CDR3: CASKRGSTSGNTIYF. DNA for the CDR3: TGTGCCAGCAAGAGGGGCTCTACCTCTGGAAACACCATATATTTT.

This clonotype was seen many times. The chain carries TRBV28 and TRBJ2-7; 8 bases fit TRBD2. The trim removed 4 bases at V and 1 base at J, leaving 6 bases unmatched. Germline V lookup: CDR1 MDHEN, CDR2 SYDVKM. This CDR3 is built from 15 residues. In nucleotides, the CDR3 is TGTGCCAGCAGTTACGGAGCGGGGGTATCCTACGAGCAGTACTTC. This gives the protein CASSYGAGVSYEQYF.

This clonotype has a count of ten or more. The rearrangement links TRBV29-1 to TRBJ1-1; 8 nucleotides match TRBD1. The CDR3 is 13 residues long. V shed 6 bases, J shed 5 bases, and the junction held 8 bases outside the gene matches. Germline loops: CDR1 SQVTM, CDR2 ANQGSEA. DNA for the CDR3: TGCAGCGTACCGGACAGGGAATCGACTGAAGCTTTCTTT. This gives the protein CSVPDRESTEAFF. Supplemented by reference TRBV29-1 and TRBJ1-1, the full variable domain reads SAVISQKPSRDICQRGTSLTIQCQVDSQVTMMFWYRQQPGQSLTLIATANQGSEATYESGFVIDKFPISRPNLTFSTLTVSNMSPEDSSIYLCSVPDRESTEAFFGQGTRLTVV.

Many counts were recorded for this clonotype. The chain is built from TRBV12-3 or TRBV12-4 and TRBJ1-5; D gene unclear. The V end was cut by 5 bases, the J end by 2 bases, with 13 bases between. The CDR3 covers 15 residues. The CDR3 coding sequence is TGTGCCAGCAGTCCCGGACGCCTCGGCAATCAGCCCCAGCATTTT. It encodes CASSPGRLGNQPQHF.

This clonotype was seen ten or more times. The V gene is TRBV7-3, the J gene TRBJ1-2, with TRBD1 as a possible D gene (6 bases). Germline CDR1 is SGHTA and CDR2 is FQGTGA. V was clipped by 5 bases and J by 6 bases, with 13 bases between them. The CDR3 spans 13 residues. The CDR3 DNA reads TGTGCCAGCAGCGCCACAGGGTATCATGGCTACACCTTC. Residues: CASSATGYHGYTF.

This clonotype was seen many times. The chain recombines TRBV15 with TRBJ1-2, with TRBD1 as a possible D gene (5 bases). This CDR3 region has 14 residues. Trimming took off 0 bases at V and 6 bases at J, with 11 bases between the two ends. CDR1 is LNHNV and CDR2 is YYDKDF in the germline V gene (reference sequence). The CDR3 bases are TGTGCCACCAGCAGAGATGCAGGGCCGGATGGCTACACCTTC. Its translation is CATSRDAGPDGYTF.

This clonotype occurred a few times. The chain recombines TRBV3-1 with TRBJ2-7, with D perhaps matching TRBD1 (5 bases). Germline assignment: CDR1 LGHDT and CDR2 YNNKEL (reference sequence). V was clipped by 1 base and J by 5 bases, with 9 bases between them. The CDR3 extends over 13 amino acids. The CDR3 DNA sequence: TGTGCCAGCAGCCAAGGTAGGGGCCACGAGCAGTACTTC. Translated: CASSQGRGHEQYF.

V is TRBV3-1 and J is TRBJ2-1, with TRBD2 matching 14 bases. Germline V gene sequence: CDR1 LGHDT, CDR2 YNNKEL (reference sequence). After removal of 4 bases from V and 6 bases from J, the junction contained 2 bases not matched to a gene. CDR3 length: 15 amino acids. This CDR3 is CASSRGLAGGNEQFF. The CDR3, as DNA: TGTGCCAGCAGCCGCGGACTAGCGGGAGGCAATGAGCAGTTCTTC.

This clonotype was detected many times. The rearrangement joins TRBV20-1 to TRBJ2-6; 10 positions agree with TRBD2. V lost 1 base to trimming and J lost 4 bases; unmatched junction nucleotides: 13. CDR3 length: 19 residues. CDR1 and CDR2 from the germline V gene are DFQATT and SNEGSKA (reference sequence). DNA of the CDR3: TGCAGTGCTAGAGGCCCTAGCGGGGGACCTCTTTACGGGGCCAACGTCCTGACTTTC. Encoded protein: CSARGPSGGPLYGANVLTF.

This clonotype was seen many times. This chain links TRBV12-3 or TRBV12-4 with TRBJ1-1; D gene ambiguous. With 3 bases removed from V and 1 base from J, the gap between germline ends came to 9 bases. CDR3 length: 14 residues. The CDR3 sequence is CASSFGQPNTEAFF. DNA for the CDR3: TGTGCCAGCAGTTTTGGTCAGCCGAACACTGAAGCTTTCTTT.